This T cell receptor beta chain was identified during a study of blood T cell repertoires in COVID-19. In the study overall: The analysed material was cDNA or gDNA that came from T cells, B-cell-depleted T cells, or PBMCs.

Authors' analysis steps: Nucleated cell counts were estimated from reference gene primer amplification. Repertoires were generated with immunoSEQ multiplex PCR, while TCRdb's copy carries only in-frame clones and drops some. V, J and clone size are those of that table, while D and trimming were read from the DNA. The sample consists of tens of thousands of clones, 75% to 90% of them appearing once. The origin of this receptor is a man older than 75 with acute or convalescent COVID-19. Sample: peripheral blood.

CDR3 sequence: CASRGLAASTDTQYF. CDR3 in DNA: TGTGCCAGCAGGGGACTAGCGGCTAGCACAGATACGCAGTATTTT. V is TRBV3-1 (or the pseudogene TRBV3-2) and J is TRBJ2-3; 11 nucleotides align to TRBD2. CDR1 and CDR2 (germline): LGHDT, YNNKEL (reference sequence). V dropped 6 bases and J dropped 0; count of bases not matched to a gene: 2. The CDR3 is 15 amino acids.